The 29 T cell receptor beta chains given below trace back to one sample, sequenced in a study of identical twins. One entry per CDR3 protein, called by TCRdb with MiXCR from the 5' RACE reads. The sample has a few hundred thousand distinct CDR3 sequences, 14% seen once. These same records also appear under a second study, on yellow fever vaccine responses in identical twins.

The material sequenced was CD4+ T cells sorted from blood. All receptors derive from a woman aged 18-29 years in good health.

Here the CDR3 reads CASSLMTAVSGANVLTF. CDR3 bases: TGTGCCAGCAGCCTAATGACAGCCGTCTCTGGGGCCAACGTCCTGACTTTC. The J gene is TRBJ2-6, the V gene TRBV7-9; D might be TRBD1 (5 bases). The germline gives CDR1 SEHNR, CDR2 FQNEAQ (reference sequence). V shed 5 bases and J shed 0 bases, with 14 bases lying between them. CDR3 length equals 17 residues.

The chain employs TRBV10-3 and TRBJ2-2; either TRBD1 or TRBD2 may supply D (5 bases each). The V end lost 10 bases, the J end lost 4 bases, and 13 bases lay between the germline ends. The CDR3 loop spans 13 amino acids. Germline V CDR1 and CDR2: ENHRY, SYGVKD. CDR3: CATVGVGTGELFF. CDR3 bases: TGTGCCACCGTGGGGGTTGGCACCGGGGAGCTGTTTTTT.

The sample holds a few counts of this clonotype. The chain links TRBV11-2 to TRBJ2-7, with D possibly being TRBD2 (5 bases). Trimming removed 1 base at V and 1 base at J, with 11 bases between. Germline V gives CDR1 SGHAT, CDR2 FQNNGV. CDR3 length equals 15 residues. Here the CDR3 DNA reads TGTGCCAGCAGCTTAGGCCCTAGCATATCCTACGAGCAGTACTTC. Its translation is CASSLGPSISYEQYF.

This clonotype was counted between two and nine times. The rearrangement links TRBV30 to TRBJ2-1, with D hard to call. CDR1 is GTSNPN, CDR2 SVGIG, per germline (reference sequence). CDR3 length equals 13 residues. Trimming removed 1 base from V and 9 bases from J, with 13 bases in between. CDR3 DNA sequence: TGTGCCTGGAGTGCATCTAAGGTTTTTGAGCAGTTCTTC. Translation gives CAWSASKVFEQFF.

This clonotype has more than one count but fewer than ten. V and J are TRBV20-1 and TRBJ2-7; TRBD2 matches 10 bases. J lost 4 bases, V lost 2 bases, and 5 bases had no gene match. Per germline, CDR1 DFQATT and CDR2 SNEGSKA (reference sequence). CDR3 length equals 14 residues. The CDR3 is CSARSSGRVYEQYF. In nucleotides, the CDR3 is TGCAGTGCTAGATCGAGCGGGAGGGTTTACGAGCAGTACTTC.

This clonotype was detected many times. The genes are TRBV12-3 or TRBV12-4 and TRBJ1-5; no reliable D call. The CDR3 consists of 13 residues. Trimming pared 3 bases from V and 0 bases from J, leaving 3 bases between. Here the CDR3 reads CASSFGSNQPQHF. The CDR3, as DNA: TGTGCCAGCAGTTTCGGTAGCAATCAGCCCCAGCATTTT.

This clonotype occurred a few times. J is TRBJ2-7 and V is TRBV29-1; 7 nucleotides align to TRBD1. This CDR3 is built from 13 residues. Germline V gene data show CDR1 as SQVTM and CDR2 as ANQGSEA. The trim removed 4 bases at V and 2 bases at J, leaving 5 bases unmatched. CDR3 in amino acids: CSVARDRAYEQYF. The CDR3 DNA reads TGCAGCGTTGCTCGGGACAGAGCCTACGAGCAGTACTTC.

This clonotype turned up a few times. The genes are TRBV10-1 and TRBJ2-2; no clear D. The ends were cut back, 0 bases at V and 4 bases at J, with 12 bases in the middle. The CDR3 is 16 amino acids. Per germline, CDR1 WNHNN and CDR2 SYGVQD (reference sequence). The DNA of the CDR3 is TGCGCCAGCAGTGAGTCAAGGCCGGTTGGCACCGGGGAGCTGTTTTTT. This sequence encodes CASSESRPVGTGELFF.

This clonotype was counted a few times. CDR3 DNA: TGTGCCAGCAGCCAAGCCGGGACTCGAAACTCCTACGAGCAGTACTTC. Protein sequence: CASSQAGTRNSYEQYF. This chain links TRBV14 with TRBJ2-7; possible D gene TRBD2, 6 bases. This CDR3 has 16 amino acids. V lost 1 base and J lost 0, with 13 bases in between. Germline V CDR1 and CDR2: SGHDN, FVKESK.

The chain uses TRBV5-1 and TRBJ2-5; 14 bases are a match to TRBD2. The CDR3 runs 14 residues. Germline CDR1 and CDR2: SGHRS and YFSETQ. The junction had 4 bases not matched to a gene; V was cut back by 7 bases and J by 5 bases. The DNA of the CDR3 is TGCGCCAGCGGTGGGACTAGCGGGAGTGAGACCCAGTACTTC. This encodes CASGGTSGSETQYF. Supplemented by reference TRBV5-1 and TRBJ2-5, the full variable domain reads KAGVTQTPRYLIKTRGQQVTLSCSPISGHRSVSWYQQTPGQGLQFLFEYFSETQRNKGNFPGRFSGRQFSNSRSEMNVSTLELGDSALYLCASGGTSGSETQYFGPGTRLLVL.

This clonotype was seen more than once but under ten times. The chain employs TRBV5-1 and TRBJ2-1; 9 positions match TRBD1. V lost 4 bases to trimming and J lost 8 bases; unmatched junction nucleotides: 7. The CDR3 is 14 residues long. CDR1 is SGHRS, CDR2 YFSETQ, per germline. CDR3 sequence: CASSQGQGSDEQFF. For the CDR3, the DNA is TGCGCCAGCAGCCAGGGACAGGGATCGGATGAGCAGTTCTTC.

The chain couples TRBV10-3 to TRBJ2-5; D is undetermined. Germline assignment: CDR1 ENHRY and CDR2 SYGVKD. The CDR3 has 11 residues. Trimming pared 1 base from V and 5 bases from J, leaving 2 bases between. CDR3 sequence reads: CAISEFETQYF. The CDR3 coding sequence is TGTGCCATCAGTGAGTTTGAGACCCAGTACTTC.

This sequence joins TRBV12-3 or TRBV12-4 and TRBJ2-3; the match to TRBD2 covers 7 bases. The CDR3 totals 14 residues. V shed 6 bases, J shed 4 bases, and the junction held 7 bases outside the gene matches. As DNA, the CDR3 is TGTGCCAGCAGAAAGACGGGGGGTGCAGATACGCAGTATTTT. Protein product: CASRKTGGADTQYF.

The sample holds a few counts of this clonotype. The chain recombines TRBV7-6 with TRBJ2-2, with D tentatively TRBD1 or TRBD2 (5 bases each). V gave up 3 bases and J gave up 5 bases, with 13 bases separating them. This CDR3 contains 15 residues. CDR1 and CDR2 from the germline V gene are SGHVS and FNYEAQ. CDR3 sequence (DNA): TGTGCCAGCAGCTTCGGGACCCTTGGGACCGGGGAGCTGTTTTTT. Protein sequence: CASSFGTLGTGELFF.

The chain combines TRBV3-1 with TRBJ2-1; no firm D call. The length of the CDR3 is 13 residues. Germline V CDR1 and CDR2: LGHDT, YNNKEL (reference sequence). Trimming took 3 bases from V and 4 from J, leaving 7 bases between them. As DNA, the CDR3 is TGTGCCAGCAGCCAGCCACCATACAATGAGCAGTTCTTC. Translating gives CASSQPPYNEQFF.

This clonotype has just a few counts. This rearrangement joins TRBV5-1 to TRBJ1-2; 8 bases line up with TRBD1. The germline V gene has CDR1 SGHRS and CDR2 YFSETQ. Germline trimming cut 0 bases from V and 8 bases from J; bases unmatched to any gene: 6. This CDR3 has 14 residues. The CDR3 spells CASSLGTGSRGYTF. The CDR3 DNA follows: TGCGCCAGCAGCTTGGGGACAGGGTCTCGGGGCTACACCTTC.

About this clonotype itself: At one of its ends the junction is not consistent with the germline gene, which may arise from a read error. V is TRBV7-9 and J is TRBJ2-3; D unresolved. From germline, CDR1 is SEHNR and CDR2 FQNEAQ (reference sequence). This CDR3 spans 11 amino acids. The CDR3 DNA sequence: TGTGCCAGCAGCTTAGCCCTCTCGTTGGATTTT. This gives the protein CASSLALSLDF.

This clonotype has a handful of counts. The chain carries TRBV7-9 and TRBJ2-3, with D perhaps TRBD1 or TRBD2 (6 bases each). This CDR3 comprises 17 residues. Trimming took 3 bases from V and 2 from J, leaving 18 bases between them. Germline V gene sequence: CDR1 SEHNR, CDR2 FQNEAQ (reference sequence). Here the CDR3 DNA reads TGTGCCAGCAGCTTCGGGCTGGGGGGCGGAAACACAGATACGCAGTATTTT. Its protein is CASSFGLGGGNTDTQYF.

This clonotype was recorded many times. V is TRBV6-2 or TRBV6-3 and J is TRBJ1-5, with a weak D call TRBD1 (5 bases). The CDR3 length is 14 residues. The ends were cut back, 0 bases at V and 4 bases at J, with 7 bases in the middle. Germline-derived CDR1 and CDR2 are MNHEY and SVGEGT. CDR3 sequence: CASSYSGRNQPQHF. Written as DNA, the CDR3 is TGTGCCAGCAGTTACTCGGGGCGGAATCAGCCCCAGCATTTT.

The CDR3 reads CASSDNSAYGYTF. Written as DNA, the CDR3 is TGTGCCAGCAGTGATAACAGTGCTTATGGCTACACCTTC. V usage is TRBV6-1 and J usage is TRBJ1-2, with D unclear. Germline CDR1 reads MNHNS; CDR2 reads SASEGT. Deletions cut 3 bases from V and 5 bases from J, with 10 bases between. This CDR3 has 13 amino acids.

This clonotype occurred many times. This chain joins TRBV5-1 and TRBJ2-1; 12 nucleotides line up with TRBD1. Germline-derived CDR1 and CDR2 are SGHRS and YFSETQ. V shed 3 bases, J shed 7 bases, and the junction held 8 bases outside the gene matches. The CDR3 covers 16 residues. The CDR3 region has the DNA TGCGCCAGCAGCTCGTCCGGGACAGGGGGCCGGAATGAGCAGTTCTTC. This translates into CASSSSGTGGRNEQFF.

This clonotype was counted many times. The chain is built from TRBV20-1 and TRBJ2-5, with 10 bases matching TRBD1. CDR1 is DFQATT and CDR2 is SNEGSKA in the germline V gene (reference sequence). The CDR3 is 16 amino acids. The junction had 17 bases not matched to a gene; V was cut back by 7 bases and J by 6 bases. CDR3 sequence reads: CSVLNIRTGGLKTQYF. The CDR3 region has the DNA TGCAGTGTCCTGAATATCCGGACAGGGGGGTTGAAGACCCAGTACTTC.

There are many counts of this clonotype. CDR3 in DNA: TGTGCCAGCAGCTTGACTAGCGCAACGCAGTATTTT. It encodes CASSLTSATQYF. The chain has TRBV7-2 and TRBJ2-3; 8 bases match TRBD2. Germline CDR1 is SGHTA and CDR2 is FQGNSA. J was trimmed by 9 bases and V by 3 bases; bases with no gene match: 2. This CDR3 spans 12 amino acids.

This chain uses TRBV20-1 with TRBJ2-3, with 9 bases identical to TRBD1. The CDR3 loop spans 16 amino acids. From germline, CDR1 is DFQATT and CDR2 SNEGSKA (reference sequence). With V trimmed by 6 bases and J by 5 bases, 15 bases remained unmatched. Written as DNA, the CDR3 is TGCAGTGCATCCCCCGGGACAGGGTGGGGGCGAGATACGCAGTATTTT. Translation: CSASPGTGWGRDTQYF.

This clonotype was counted between two and nine times. CDR3 nucleotide sequence: TGTGCCAGCAGGAAAACAGGGGGGTCGGGCGAGCAGTACTTC. It translates to CASRKTGGSGEQYF. The chain joins TRBV28 to TRBJ2-7; 8 bases are shared with TRBD1. This CDR3 spans 14 amino acids. Germline values: CDR1 MDHEN, CDR2 SYDVKM. Trimming cost V 6 bases and J 6 bases; bases outside gene matches: 10. The whole variable domain, remainder taken from reference TRBV28 and TRBJ2-7, is DVKVTQSSRYLVKRTGEKVFLECVQDMDHENMFWYRQDPGLGLRLIYFSYDVKMKEKGDIPEGYSVSREKKERFSLILESASTNQTSMYLCASRKTGGSGEQYFGPGTRLTVT.

J is TRBJ2-3 and V is TRBV15; D is tentatively TRBD1 or TRBD2 (7 bases each). Germline lookup yields CDR1 LNHNV and CDR2 YYDKDF (reference sequence). The CDR3 covers 16 residues. Between the trimmed V and J ends, which lost 7 bases and 2 bases, there was a span of 19 bases. The CDR3 is CATNTGGQTATDTQYF. CDR3 bases: TGTGCCACCAACACGGGGGGACAGACCGCCACAGATACGCAGTATTTT.

The J gene is TRBJ2-1, the V gene TRBV29-1; maybe TRBD1 (5 bases). With 6 bases removed from V and 0 bases from J, the gap between germline ends came to 12 bases. Germline values: CDR1 SQVTM, CDR2 ANQGSEA. CDR3 length: 14 amino acids. DNA of the CDR3: TGCAGCGTGACAGTCCGGAGCTCCTACAATGAGCAGTTCTTC. It codes for CSVTVRSSYNEQFF.

This sequence joins TRBV7-2 and TRBJ2-4; possible D gene TRBD2, 6 bases. Per the germline V gene, CDR1 is SGHTA and CDR2 is FQGNSA. The CDR3 has 13 amino acids. V was cut by 0 bases and J by 9 bases, with 9 bases left in between. In DNA form, the CDR3 reads TGTGCCAGCAGCTTAGCCCTTAGCGGCATTCAGTACTTC. Amino acids: CASSLALSGIQYF.

The table lists this clonotype with a few counts. The V and J genes are TRBV12-2 and TRBJ1-5. TRBV12-2 is tagged as a pseudogene. CDR3 length: 17 residues. The CDR3 DNA is TGTGCAAGTCGCCCGGAATCGACACATCATAGCAATCAGCCCCAGCATTTT. Translation: CASRPESTHHSNQPQHF.